The clone carrying this TCR beta chain was detected ten times or more. Its antigen is undetermined. The sample belongs to a study of metastatic and nonmetastatic thyroid tumors. Study-wide context: Samples came from malignant and benign thyroid patients, and repertoires were compared across blood and tumor or nodule tissue. Whole-study findings and limits: As reported, TCR beta diversity in blood and tumor was significantly higher in malignant thyroid tumors than in benign nodules.

Ahead of thyroid surgery, no patient had received treatment of any kind. The authors' processing: The study's classifier, a distant-metastasis tool for papillary thyroid cancer, was built using CDR3 differences across clinicopathological groups. Using MiXCR, TCRdb re-called clones from the PCR reads. TCRdb assigned the V and J calls; the authors' analysis was not used. The profile covers 35,000 to 50,000 clones, with around 4% appearing a single time and over 9% taken by the ten largest. The sequencing sample was made of blood. The sequence derives from a female donor with papillary thyroid cancer or a benign thyroid nodule (not recorded which). Some clones in this sample may be carry-over from other donors' samples.

For the CDR3, the DNA is TGCGCCAGCAGCTTGTACGGACAGATAGCGGCTGCGAACACCGGGGAGCTGTTTTTT. It encodes CASSLYGQIAAANTGELFF. The gene calls are TRBV5-1 and TRBJ2-2, with D possibly being TRBD1 or TRBD2 (6 bases each). This CDR3 region has 19 residues. Trimming left V 1 base short and J 0 bases short, with 19 bases between. CDR1 and CDR2 (germline): SGHRS, YFSETQ. Full variable domain (outside the CDR3, taken from reference TRBV5-1 and TRBJ2-2): KAGVTQTPRYLIKTRGQQVTLSCSPISGHRSVSWYQQTPGQGLQFLFEYFSETQRNKGNFPGRFSGRQFSNSRSEMNVSTLELGDSALYLCASSLYGQIAAANTGELFFGEGSRLTVL.